A single sample is the source of the 14 T cell receptor beta chains below, sequenced in a study of cytomegalovirus exposure and HLA in healthy donors. The PCR was carried out with 60 Vbeta primers and 13 Jbeta primers. Libraries were prepared by immunoSEQ multiplex PCR; TCRdb keeps only in-frame clonotypes and omits some of them. This table holds 120,000 to 150,000 clones, around 80% found once. Sequencing input: PBMCs. The receptors come from a man aged 35-49 years in good health and CMV-seronegative.

In nucleotides, the CDR3 is TGTGCCAGCAGTCCTAACCGGGGGGCGAACACTGAAGCTTTCTTT. Residues: CASSPNRGANTEAFF. The genes are TRBV28 and TRBJ1-1, with D possibly being TRBD1 (6 bases). With 5 bases removed from V and 1 base from J, the gap between germline ends came to 14 bases. The CDR3 spans 15 residues. CDR1 MDHEN and CDR2 SYDVKM come from the germline V gene.

CDR3 nucleotide sequence: TGTGCCACCGAGGGGCGGGGCGGGGATACGCAGTATTTT. Translation: CATEGRGGDTQYF. The rearrangement uses TRBV25-1 and TRBJ2-3; D is possibly TRBD2 (6 bases). CDR1 and CDR2 from the germline V gene are MGHDK and SYGVNS. This CDR3 has 13 amino acids. Trimming pared 10 bases from V and 6 bases from J, leaving 17 bases between. Full variable domain (rest looked up from reference TRBV25-1 and TRBJ2-3): EADIYQTPRYLVIGTGKKITLECSQTMGHDKMYWYQQDPGMELHLIHYSYGVNSTEKGDLSSESTVSRIRTEHFPLTLESARPSHTSQYLCATEGRGGDTQYFGPGTRLTVL.

This sequence joins TRBV6-6 and TRBJ1-5; tentatively, D is TRBD1 (5 bases). CDR3 length: 16 amino acids. Germline CDR1 is MNHNY and CDR2 is SVGAGI (reference sequence). V lost 0 bases, J lost 7 bases, and 16 bases lay in between. The DNA for the CDR3 is TGTGCCAGCAGTTACTCCCTAGGAGGGGTCGGGCAGCCCCAGCATTTT. Translation: CASSYSLGGVGQPQHF.

This clone was seen once. The chain combines TRBV4-1 with TRBJ2-7, with TRBD1 as a possible D gene (6 bases). The CDR3 loop spans 14 amino acids. The V end was cut by 2 bases, the J end by 5 bases, with 13 bases between. Germline lookup yields CDR1 MGHRA and CDR2 YSYEKL. The CDR3 DNA is TGCGCCAGCAGCCAAACGTACAGGGACCACGAGCAGTACTTC. This sequence encodes CASSQTYRDHEQYF.

V usage is TRBV5-6 and J usage is TRBJ1-1; D ambiguous. Germline assignment: CDR1 SGHDT and CDR2 YYEEEE. V was clipped by 0 bases and J by 0 bases, with 9 bases between them. This CDR3 has 15 amino acids. CDR3 residues: CASSLGTVMNTEAFF. The CDR3 nucleotides are TGTGCCAGCAGCTTGGGCACGGTCATGAACACTGAAGCTTTCTTT.

The DNA for the CDR3 is TGTGCCAGCAGGGACCTTTATAGTTTGGGACAGGCTGAAGCTTTCTTT. Its translation: CASRDLYSLGQAEAFF. The rearrangement links TRBV27 to TRBJ1-1; 8 bases map to TRBD1. Germline values: CDR1 MNHEY, CDR2 SMNVEV (reference sequence). CDR3 length equals 16 residues. Trimming at V came to 6 bases and at J to 6 bases, leaving 15 bases not matched to a gene.

The V and J genes are TRBV7-6 and TRBJ2-3, with D tentatively TRBD2 (5 bases). This CDR3 is 17 amino acids long. CDR1 is SGHVS and CDR2 is FNYEAQ in the germline V gene. Deletions cut 1 base from V and 3 bases from J, with 17 bases between. CDR3 DNA: TGTGCCAGCAGCTTAGTAGGGTCCCCCCGGGGAACAGATACGCAGTATTTT. It specifies CASSLVGSPRGTDTQYF.

CDR3 DNA: TGTGCCAGTAGCCTGGGGGGTAGCCGGGAAGCTTTCTTT. Translation gives CASSLGGSREAFF. The chain carries TRBV19 and TRBJ1-1; TRBD1 might be the D (5 bases). This CDR3 has 13 residues. Trimming shortened V by 6 bases and J by 8 bases, and 16 bases separated the two germline ends. The V gene's germline CDR1 is LNHDA and CDR2 SQIVND (reference sequence).

This clone was seen only once. CDR3 sequence: CAARMGVATDTQYF. The CDR3 DNA reads as TGTGCCGCCCGCATGGGTGTAGCGACAGATACGCAGTATTTT. This sequence joins TRBV10-3 and TRBJ2-3, with a weak D call TRBD2 (5 bases). The length of the CDR3 is 14 residues. With 11 bases removed from V and 3 bases from J, the gap between germline ends came to 18 bases. The germline V gene has CDR1 ENHRY and CDR2 SYGVKD.

The chain couples TRBV10-1 to TRBJ1-6; D perhaps matches TRBD1 (6 bases). CDR3 length: 15 amino acids. Germline CDR1 reads WNHNN; CDR2 reads SYGVQD (reference sequence). V was pared by 7 bases and J by 2 bases, with 12 bases between. This chain's CDR3 is CASNPDRPYNSPLHF. In DNA form, the CDR3 reads TGCGCCAGCAATCCAGACAGGCCCTATAATTCACCCCTCCACTTT.

In its sample, this clone was seen once. This chain connects TRBV7-2 to TRBJ2-7; 10 nucleotides match TRBD2. The CDR3 runs to 16 residues. Germline V CDR1 and CDR2: SGHTA, FQGNSA. V trimming: 0 bases; J trimming: 2 bases; junction bases outside the gene matches: 4. CDR3 DNA sequence: TGTGCCAGCAGCTTAGCTAGGACTAGCGGCGCCTACGAGCAGTACTTC. Translating gives CASSLARTSGAYEQYF.

The chain couples TRBV7-9 to TRBJ1-1; unclear D gene. Between the trimmed V and J ends, which lost 1 base and 1 base, there was a span of 13 bases. CDR1 is SEHNR and CDR2 is FQNEAQ in the germline V gene (reference sequence). CDR3 length: 16 amino acids. For the CDR3, the DNA is TGTGCCAGCAGCTTAGGTGCAGGCGTCCGGAACACTGAAGCTTTCTTT. Translated: CASSLGAGVRNTEAFF.

The chain uses TRBV19 and TRBJ2-5, with 7 bases matching TRBD2. V shed 5 bases, J shed 4 bases, and the junction held 10 bases outside the gene matches. Germline lookup yields CDR1 LNHDA and CDR2 SQIVND (reference sequence). The CDR3 has 15 residues. DNA of the CDR3: TGTGCCAGTAGTCCTGGAGGGAGGGGACGAGAGACCCAGTACTTC. It yields the protein CASSPGGRGRETQYF.

The chain is built from TRBV18 and TRBJ2-5, with 9 bases that match TRBD1. Germline-derived CDR1 and CDR2 are KGHSH and LQKENI. V lost 3 bases to trimming and J lost 4 bases; unmatched junction nucleotides: 3. The CDR3 runs 14 residues. The CDR3 reads CASSPRTGAETQYF. DNA of the CDR3: TGTGCCAGCTCACCGCGGACAGGGGCAGAGACCCAGTACTTC.